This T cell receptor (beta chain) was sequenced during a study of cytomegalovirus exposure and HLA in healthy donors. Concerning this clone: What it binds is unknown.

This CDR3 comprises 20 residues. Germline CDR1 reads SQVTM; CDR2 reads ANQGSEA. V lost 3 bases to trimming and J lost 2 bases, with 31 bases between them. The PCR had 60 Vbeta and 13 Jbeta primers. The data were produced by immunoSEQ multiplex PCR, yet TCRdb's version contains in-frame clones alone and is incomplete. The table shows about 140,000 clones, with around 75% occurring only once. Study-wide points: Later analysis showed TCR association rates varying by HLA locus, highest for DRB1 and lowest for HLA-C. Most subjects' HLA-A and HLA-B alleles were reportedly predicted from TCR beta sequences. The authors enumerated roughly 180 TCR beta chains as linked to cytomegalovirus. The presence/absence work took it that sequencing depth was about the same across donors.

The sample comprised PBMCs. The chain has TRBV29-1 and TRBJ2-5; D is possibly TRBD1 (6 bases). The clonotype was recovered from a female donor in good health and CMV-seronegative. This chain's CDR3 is CSVEAPGTRNVGFSQETQYF. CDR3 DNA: TGCAGCGTTGAGGCGCCCGGGACAAGAAATGTCGGATTCTCACAAGAGACCCAGTACTTC.